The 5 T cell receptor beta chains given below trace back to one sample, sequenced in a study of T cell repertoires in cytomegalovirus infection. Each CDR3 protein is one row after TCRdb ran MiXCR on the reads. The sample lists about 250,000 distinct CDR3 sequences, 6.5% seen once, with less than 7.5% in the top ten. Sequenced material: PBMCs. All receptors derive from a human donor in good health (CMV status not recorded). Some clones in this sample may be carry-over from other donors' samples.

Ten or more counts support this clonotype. The CDR3 region is CSARGGTAMRETQYF. Here the CDR3 DNA reads TGCAGTGCTAGAGGCGGGACAGCGATGAGGGAGACCCAGTACTTC. The chain links TRBV20-1 to TRBJ2-5; possible D gene TRBD1, 7 bases. Trimming pared 1 base from V and 5 bases from J, leaving 17 bases between. The CDR3 consists of 15 residues. CDR1 and CDR2 from the germline V gene are DFQATT and SNEGSKA (reference sequence).

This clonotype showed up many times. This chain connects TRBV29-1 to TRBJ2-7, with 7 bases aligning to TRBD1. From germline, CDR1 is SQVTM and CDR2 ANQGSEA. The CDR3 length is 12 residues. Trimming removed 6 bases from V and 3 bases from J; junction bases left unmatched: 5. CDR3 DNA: TGCAGCGTGGGGGACAGCCTCTACGAGCAGTACTTC. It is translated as CSVGDSLYEQYF.

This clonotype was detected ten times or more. The CDR3 DNA reads as TGTGCCAGCAGCCATGGGGGTGGCTACACCTTC. This translates into CASSHGGGYTF. This chain connects TRBV11-2 to TRBJ1-2; D possibly corresponds to TRBD1 (5 bases). Germline V gives CDR1 SGHAT, CDR2 FQNNGV. The CDR3 is 11 residues long. V shed 5 bases and J shed 7 bases, with 8 bases lying between them.

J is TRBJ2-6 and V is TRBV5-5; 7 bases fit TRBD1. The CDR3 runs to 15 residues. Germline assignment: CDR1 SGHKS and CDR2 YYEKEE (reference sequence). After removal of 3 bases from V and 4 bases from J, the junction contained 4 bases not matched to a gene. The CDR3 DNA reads TGTGCCAGCAGCTCTTCGGGACAGGGGGCCAACGTCCTGACTTTC. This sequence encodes CASSSSGQGANVLTF.

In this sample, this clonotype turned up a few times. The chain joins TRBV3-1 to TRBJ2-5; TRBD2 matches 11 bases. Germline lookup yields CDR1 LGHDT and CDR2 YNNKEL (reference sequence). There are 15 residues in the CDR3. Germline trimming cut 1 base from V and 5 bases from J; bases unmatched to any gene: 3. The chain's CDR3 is CASSQGLAGGETQYF. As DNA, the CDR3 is TGTGCCAGCAGCCAAGGGCTAGCGGGGGGTGAGACCCAGTACTTC.